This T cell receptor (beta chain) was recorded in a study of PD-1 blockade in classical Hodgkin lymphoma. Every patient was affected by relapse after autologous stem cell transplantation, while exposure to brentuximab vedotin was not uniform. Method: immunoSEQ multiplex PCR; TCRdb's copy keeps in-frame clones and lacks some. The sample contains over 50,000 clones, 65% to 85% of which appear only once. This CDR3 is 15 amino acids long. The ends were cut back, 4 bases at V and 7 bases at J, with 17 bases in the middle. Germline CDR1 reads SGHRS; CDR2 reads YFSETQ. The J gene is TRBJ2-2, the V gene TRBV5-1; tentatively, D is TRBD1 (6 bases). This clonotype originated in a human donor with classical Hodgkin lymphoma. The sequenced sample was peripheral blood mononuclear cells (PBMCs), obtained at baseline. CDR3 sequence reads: CASSTGTTWGGELFF. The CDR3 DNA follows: TGCGCCAGCAGCACAGGGACCACGTGGGGCGGGGAGCTGTTTTTT.